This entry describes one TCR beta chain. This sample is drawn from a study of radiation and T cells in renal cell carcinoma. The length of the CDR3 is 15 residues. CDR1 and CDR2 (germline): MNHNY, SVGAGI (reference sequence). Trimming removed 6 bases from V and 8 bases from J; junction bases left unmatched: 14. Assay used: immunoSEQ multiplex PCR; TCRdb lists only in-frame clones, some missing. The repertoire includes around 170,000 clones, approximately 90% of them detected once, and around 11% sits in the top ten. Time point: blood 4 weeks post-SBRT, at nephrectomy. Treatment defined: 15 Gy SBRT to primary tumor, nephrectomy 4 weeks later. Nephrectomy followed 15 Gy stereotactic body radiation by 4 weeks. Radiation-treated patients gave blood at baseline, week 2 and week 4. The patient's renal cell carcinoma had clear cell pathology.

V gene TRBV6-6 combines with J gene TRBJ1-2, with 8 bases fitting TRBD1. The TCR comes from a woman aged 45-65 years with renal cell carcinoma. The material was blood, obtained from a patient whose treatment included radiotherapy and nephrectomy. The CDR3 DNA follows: TGTGCCAGCAGCCCGATTCCTGTGGACAGGGAGGGCTACACCTTC. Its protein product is CASSPIPVDREGYTF.